Presented here are 20 T cell receptor beta chains from one specimen sequenced in a study of blood T cell repertoires in COVID-19. Here immunoSEQ multiplex PCR was the method, and the copy in TCRdb shows in-frame clones only, minus some. The data contain over 35,000 clones, about four fifths of them singletons. The material sequenced was peripheral blood. All receptors come from a human donor with acute or convalescent COVID-19. The donor label of this sample is uncertain.

This chain joins TRBV19 and TRBJ2-1, with 9 bases identical to TRBD1. J lost 10 bases, V lost 5 bases, and 12 bases had no gene match. Germline V CDR1 and CDR2: LNHDA, SQIVND (reference sequence). CDR3 size: 15 residues. The CDR3 loop reads CASSLGDRAAGEQFF. CDR3 nucleotide sequence: TGTGCCAGTAGTTTGGGGGACAGGGCCGCGGGGGAGCAGTTCTTC.

The gene calls are TRBV28 and TRBJ1-1, with TRBD1 identical over 11 bases. V lost 4 bases, J lost 0 bases, and 7 bases stayed unmatched. This CDR3 region has 17 residues. CDR1 is MDHEN and CDR2 is SYDVKM in the germline V gene. The CDR3 DNA reads as TGTGCCAGCAGTTACTGGGGACAGGGGGACCTGAACACTGAAGCTTTCTTT. Translating it yields CASSYWGQGDLNTEAFF.

The rearrangement uses TRBV5-4 and TRBJ2-1; TRBD1 agrees at 10 bases. Trimming took 4 bases from V and 6 from J; bases not matched to a gene: 7. Germline V gives CDR1 SGHNT, CDR2 YYREEE (reference sequence). The CDR3 length is 15 residues. CDR3 protein: CASSGGTGAGNEQFF. The CDR3 DNA follows: TGTGCCAGCAGCGGAGGGACAGGGGCCGGCAATGAGCAGTTCTTC.

This chain links TRBV2 with TRBJ1-2, with D possibly being TRBD1 (6 bases). This CDR3 spans 11 amino acids. The germline V and J ends were trimmed by 10 bases and 4 bases, with 10 bases remaining between them. CDR1 is SNHLY and CDR2 is FYNNEI in the germline V gene. DNA of the CDR3: TGTGCCATCACAGGGACCTATGGCTACACCTTC. This gives the protein CAITGTYGYTF.

The chain uses TRBV1 and TRBJ2-7; no DNA check was done on the table's D call, TRBD2. TRBV1 is given as a pseudogene. The CDR3 is made up of 15 amino acids. The CDR3, as DNA: TGCACCAGCAGCCCGGGTAGCAAGGCGAGCTACGAGCAGTACTTC. Its translation is CTSSPGSKASYEQYF.

The chain recombines TRBV4-2 with TRBJ2-7; 7 nucleotides line up with TRBD2. Germline V CDR1 and CDR2: LGHNA, YNFKEQ. This CDR3 comprises 16 residues. Trimming cost V 0 bases and J 4 bases; bases outside gene matches: 9. CDR3: CASSQDGASGQYEQYF. CDR3 nucleotide sequence: TGTGCCAGCAGCCAAGATGGGGCTAGCGGACAATACGAGCAGTACTTC.

The J gene is TRBJ2-5, the V gene TRBV7-6, with TRBD1 matching 8 bases. Germline CDR1 is SGHVS and CDR2 is FNYEAQ. The CDR3 extends over 14 amino acids. V shed 3 bases, J shed 1 base, and the junction held 1 base outside the gene matches. The DNA of the CDR3 is TGTGCCAGCAGCTTGACAGGGGCCCAAGAGACCCAGTACTTC. Its translation is CASSLTGAQETQYF.

This chain joins TRBV19 and TRBJ2-7, with D possibly TRBD1 on 5 matching bases. Trimming took 5 bases from V and 7 from J, leaving 15 bases between them. Per the germline V gene, CDR1 is LNHDA and CDR2 is SQIVND (reference sequence). This CDR3 has 13 residues. The chain's CDR3 is CASSPKGLREQYF. CDR3 DNA sequence: TGTGCCAGTAGTCCGAAGGGGTTGAGGGAGCAGTACTTC.

V gene TRBV9 combines with J gene TRBJ2-7; 9 bases are shared with TRBD1. Germline V gene sequence: CDR1 SGDLS, CDR2 YYNGEE. Trimming removed 0 bases from V and 2 bases from J; junction bases left unmatched: 6. CDR3 size: 16 residues. The CDR3 region has the DNA TGTGCCAGCAGCGTAGCTGCGGGACAGGGAACCTACGAGCAGTACTTC. Protein: CASSVAAGQGTYEQYF.

Turning to this clone: At one end, the junction sequence differs from germline, possibly due to a read error. This chain joins TRBV13 and TRBJ1-5, with 12 positions matching TRBD1. This CDR3 has 15 residues. CDR1 and CDR2 (germline): PRHDT, FYEKMQ (reference sequence). In nucleotides, the CDR3 is TGTGCCAGCAGCCTAGGGACAGGGGGCGGGCAGCCCCAGCATTTT. Protein product: CASSLGTGGGQPQHF.

This clone has more than one count but fewer than ten. CDR3: CASSLDSRSGDQYF. The CDR3 DNA follows: TGTGCCAGCAGCTTAGATTCACGGTCAGGGGACCAGTACTTC. The V call is TRBV7-2, the J call TRBJ2-5, with D tentatively TRBD1 (6 bases). Trimming pared 1 base from V and 10 bases from J, leaving 16 bases between. This CDR3 comprises 14 residues. CDR1 is SGHTA and CDR2 is FQGNSA in the germline V gene.

The genes are TRBV28 and TRBJ2-1; 10 bases match TRBD1. This CDR3 contains 13 residues. Trimming cost V 7 bases and J 9 bases; bases outside gene matches: 6. The V gene's germline CDR1 is MDHEN and CDR2 SYDVKM. CDR3 nucleotide sequence: TGTGCCAGCAATCCGGGACAGGGGTTTGAGCAGTTCTTC. The encoded protein is CASNPGQGFEQFF.

The chain uses TRBV5-1 and TRBJ1-1; weak D call: TRBD1 (6 bases). This CDR3 is built from 13 residues. Trimming stripped 1 base from V and 7 bases from J, with 11 bases between. Germline V gene lookup returns CDR1 SGHRS and CDR2 YFSETQ. The CDR3 DNA is TGCGCCAGCAGCTTGATACAAGGGGGTGAAGCTTTCTTT. It is translated as CASSLIQGGEAFF.

V gene TRBV5-1 combines with J gene TRBJ1-2, with TRBD1 identical over 7 bases. V shed 0 bases, J shed 10 bases, and the junction held 3 bases outside the gene matches. The CDR3 loop spans 12 amino acids. CDR1 SGHRS and CDR2 YFSETQ come from the germline V gene. This CDR3 reads CASSLDGQVYTF. CDR3 bases: TGCGCCAGCAGCTTGGACGGACAGGTCTACACCTTC. Based on the CDR3 plus reference TRBV5-1 and TRBJ1-2, the full variable domain is KAGVTQTPRYLIKTRGQQVTLSCSPISGHRSVSWYQQTPGQGLQFLFEYFSETQRNKGNFPGRFSGRQFSNSRSEMNVSTLELGDSALYLCASSLDGQVYTFGSGTRLTVV.

This chain joins TRBV7-8 and TRBJ2-5; possible D gene TRBD1, 5 bases. The CDR3 runs to 12 residues. CDR1 is SGHVS and CDR2 is FQNEAQ in the germline V gene. V shed 11 bases and J shed 3 bases, with 13 bases lying between them. CDR3 bases: TGTGCCGGTTCCAGGGCCGAAGAGACCCAGTACTTC. Protein sequence: CAGSRAEETQYF. Full variable domain (missing parts from reference TRBV7-8 and TRBJ2-5): GAGVSQSPRYKVAKRGQDVALRCDPISGHVSLFWYQQALGQGPEFLTYFQNEAQLDKSGLPSDRFFAERPEGSVSTLKIQRTQQEDSAVYLCAGSRAEETQYFGPGTRLLVL.

The chain joins TRBV5-1 to TRBJ2-3; 11 bases align to TRBD1. Germline assignment: CDR1 SGHRS and CDR2 YFSETQ. The CDR3 extends over 16 amino acids. With 0 bases clipped from V and 4 bases from J, the junction kept 4 bases outside the gene matches. CDR3: CASSLGGTGGPDTQYF. CDR3 coding DNA: TGCGCCAGCAGCTTGGGAGGGACAGGGGGTCCAGATACGCAGTATTTT.

This chain links TRBV10-3 with TRBJ1-1, with 8 bases fitting TRBD1. V gave up 4 bases and J gave up 0 bases; unmatched junction bases: 4. Looked up from germline, CDR1 is ENHRY and CDR2 is SYGVKD. The CDR3 has 15 residues. DNA of the CDR3: TGTGCCATCAGTGCCTCGACAGGGGTGAACACTGAAGCTTTCTTT. Its protein product is CAISASTGVNTEAFF.

The CDR3 spells CSAGRTDGAFF. The CDR3 bases are TGCAGTGCTGGAAGGACAGACGGGGCTTTCTTT. V and J are TRBV20-1 and TRBJ1-1, with D perhaps matching TRBD1 (6 bases). Trimming left V 5 bases short and J 11 bases short, with 15 bases between. Germline V gene data show CDR1 as DFQATT and CDR2 as SNEGSKA (reference sequence). CDR3 length: 11 amino acids.

This clone has only one observation. The chain uses TRBV5-6 and TRBJ2-3; 8 bases match TRBD2. With 2 bases clipped from V and 0 bases from J, the junction kept 2 bases outside the gene matches. This CDR3 has 15 amino acids. The germline V gene encodes CDR1 SGHDT and CDR2 YYEEEE. Here the CDR3 DNA reads TGTGCCAGCAGCTTTTTAGCGGGGAGCACAGATACGCAGTATTTT. The encoded protein is CASSFLAGSTDTQYF.

The chain combines TRBV4-2 with TRBJ1-1; 9 bases agree with TRBD1. V shed 1 base and J 10 bases; nucleotides not matched to a gene: 10. CDR1 is LGHNA, CDR2 YNFKEQ, per germline. This CDR3 comprises 15 residues. For the CDR3, the DNA is TGTGCCAGCAGCCAAGTAGGGACAGGGAATTGGGCAGCTTTCTTT. It codes for CASSQVGTGNWAAFF.